Following are 18 T cell receptor beta chains from one sample sequenced in a study of blood T cell repertoires in COVID-19. Produced via immunoSEQ multiplex PCR; TCRdb's table is partial and in-frame only. The repertoire consists of around 200,000 clones, with roughly 84% occurring once and the leading ten covering around 6.7%. Sequenced material: peripheral blood. These TCRs come from a woman between 40 and 55 years old with COVID-19, enrolled during active disease.

In its sample, this clone was seen a few times. V and J are TRBV29-1 and TRBJ2-7; 11 bases line up with TRBD2. V dropped 1 base and J dropped 2; count of bases not matched to a gene: 4. This CDR3 has 15 residues. Germline CDR1 SQVTM, CDR2 ANQGSEA. CDR3 sequence: CSVEGSLAGAYEQYF. As DNA, the CDR3 is TGCAGCGTTGAAGGGTCACTAGCGGGAGCCTACGAGCAGTACTTC.

V usage is TRBV13 and J usage is TRBJ2-6; no definite D call. Germline lookup yields CDR1 PRHDT and CDR2 FYEKMQ (reference sequence). V lost 6 bases and J 2 bases, leaving 11 bases between the germline ends. The CDR3 contains 15 residues. In DNA, the CDR3 is TGTGCCAGCAGTTCAGATTTGGCTGGGGCCAACGTCCTGACTTTC. Translating gives CASSSDLAGANVLTF.

At least ten counts were recorded for this clone. This chain connects TRBV7-9 to TRBJ2-5; tentatively, D is TRBD1 (5 bases). V gave up 5 bases and J gave up 0 bases, with 13 bases separating them. Germline loops: CDR1 SEHNR, CDR2 FQNEAQ (reference sequence). This CDR3 is built from 15 residues. CDR3 protein: CASSDDSRYQETQYF. CDR3 DNA sequence: TGTGCCAGCAGCGATGACAGTCGGTACCAAGAGACCCAGTACTTC.

This chain uses TRBV9 with TRBJ2-1; the match to TRBD1 covers 8 bases. V lost 0 bases to trimming and J lost 6 bases; unmatched junction nucleotides: 5. The germline V gene has CDR1 SGDLS and CDR2 YYNGEE. The CDR3 loop spans 15 amino acids. CDR3: CASSVGQGAGNEQFF. DNA of the CDR3: TGTGCCAGCAGCGTAGGCCAGGGGGCCGGCAATGAGCAGTTCTTC. The full variable domain, in which reference TRBV9 and TRBJ2-1 provide the parts outside the CDR3, is DSGVTQTPKHLITATGQRVTLRCSPRSGDLSVYWYQQSLDQGLQFLIQYYNGEERAKGNILERFSAQQFPDLHSELNLSSLELGDSALYFCASSVGQGAGNEQFFGPGTRLTVL.

This rearrangement joins TRBV18 to TRBJ1-3, with a weak D call TRBD1 (5 bases). V was cut by 2 bases and J by 0 bases, with 11 bases left in between. CDR3 length: 16 residues. CDR1 is KGHSH and CDR2 is LQKENI in the germline V gene. The CDR3 protein is CASSPMGLRSGNTIYF. The CDR3 DNA is TGTGCCAGCTCACCAATGGGACTCCGCTCTGGAAACACCATATATTTT.

This clone occurred once. The chain is built from TRBV5-4 and TRBJ1-2; no reliable D call. This CDR3 comprises 13 residues. The V end lost 0 bases, the J end lost 7 bases, and 10 bases lay between the germline ends. The germline gives CDR1 SGHNT, CDR2 YYREEE (reference sequence). The CDR3, as DNA: TGTGCCAGCAGCTTGGTAGCAGTGGGTGGCTACACCTTC. Encoded protein: CASSLVAVGGYTF.

This rearrangement joins TRBV7-3 to TRBJ1-1; 8 bases are a match to TRBD1. The germline V gene has CDR1 SGHTA and CDR2 FQGTGA. This CDR3 contains 17 residues. Unmatched junction bases numbered 14, after V lost 4 bases and J lost 4 bases. The CDR3 here is CASSSQTGVIIGTEAFF. The CDR3 nucleotides are TGTGCCAGCAGCTCTCAGACAGGGGTAATAATTGGCACTGAAGCTTTCTTT.

This clone was picked up one time. This chain uses TRBV11-2 with TRBJ2-7, with a possible D match to TRBD2 (6 bases). CDR1 and CDR2 from the germline V gene are SGHAT and FQNNGV. Trimming cost V 3 bases and J 2 bases, with 8 bases left between them. The CDR3 loop spans 13 amino acids. The CDR3 DNA sequence: TGTGCCAGCAGCTTCCCGGGGGCCTACGAGCAGTACTTC. It yields the protein CASSFPGAYEQYF.

This clone came up a few times. The chain couples TRBV28 to TRBJ2-2; 8 bases fit TRBD2. Germline V gene sequence: CDR1 MDHEN, CDR2 SYDVKM. The CDR3 length is 15 residues. The ends lost 6 bases at V and 0 bases at J; junction bases unmatched: 3. CDR3 protein: CASSPGLANTGELFF. CDR3 nucleotide sequence: TGTGCCAGCAGCCCGGGACTAGCGAACACCGGGGAGCTGTTTTTT.

The genes are TRBV6-5 and TRBJ2-7; 8 nucleotides agree with TRBD1. The V gene end was trimmed by 6 bases and the J gene end by 2 bases; junction bases not matched to a gene: 6. The CDR3 is made up of 14 amino acids. In germline, CDR1 is MNHEY, CDR2 SVGAGI. CDR3 sequence (DNA): TGTGCCAGCAGACCAGGACAGGGAACCTACGAGCAGTACTTC. As protein: CASRPGQGTYEQYF.

This chain uses TRBV3-1 (or the pseudogene TRBV3-2) with TRBJ2-2; D possibly corresponds to TRBD2 (6 bases). CDR1 is LGHDT, CDR2 YNNKEL, per germline (reference sequence). CDR3 length: 19 amino acids. With 0 bases removed from V and 0 bases from J, the gap between germline ends came to 17 bases. For the CDR3, the DNA is TGTGCCAGCAGCCAAGATCCTCCGGGGGTGATCGCGAACACCGGGGAGCTGTTTTTT. Its translation is CASSQDPPGVIANTGELFF.

This chain joins TRBV6-1 and TRBJ2-3, with 15 bases identical to TRBD2. CDR3 size: 16 residues. Unmatched junction bases numbered 4, after V lost 3 bases and J lost 6 bases. Germline values: CDR1 MNHNS, CDR2 SASEGT. The CDR3 loop is CASSDGTSGRLDTQYF. CDR3 in DNA: TGTGCCAGCAGTGATGGGACTAGCGGGAGGTTGGATACGCAGTATTTT.

This sequence joins TRBV9 and TRBJ2-1; 8 nucleotides line up with TRBD1. Germline-derived CDR1 and CDR2 are SGDLS and YYNGEE. The CDR3 has 14 amino acids. The ends lost 4 bases at V and 4 bases at J; junction bases unmatched: 4. The CDR3 nucleotides are TGTGCCAGCAGCCCGGGACAGGCTTACAATGAGCAGTTCTTC. Amino acid sequence: CASSPGQAYNEQFF.

The chain couples TRBV27 to TRBJ1-5, with 7 bases identical to TRBD1. Germline CDR1 MNHEY, CDR2 SMNVEV (reference sequence). J lost 3 bases, V lost 6 bases, and 11 bases had no gene match. The CDR3 length is 16 residues. CDR3 sequence (DNA): TGTGCCAGCAGACCCCAGGGGCAGGGGGTCAATCAGCCCCAGCATTTT. It codes for CASRPQGQGVNQPQHF.

This chain connects TRBV4-1 to TRBJ2-7; 10 nucleotides align to TRBD2. This CDR3 is 14 amino acids long. Losses at the gene ends were 3 bases for V and 4 bases for J; bases not matched to a gene: 3. CDR1 and CDR2 from the germline V gene are MGHRA and YSYEKL. The CDR3 is CASSHLAGDYEQYF. The CDR3 DNA sequence: TGCGCCAGCAGCCACCTAGCGGGGGATTACGAGCAGTACTTC.

V and J are TRBV7-8 and TRBJ1-2; a weak D match, TRBD1 (5 bases). Germline values: CDR1 SGHVS, CDR2 FQNEAQ. CDR3 size: 16 residues. The V and J ends lost 4 bases and 0 bases respectively, with 15 bases between them. The CDR3 DNA follows: TGTGCCAGCAGCTCGCAATGGGGGGAATCTAACTATGGCTACACCTTC. As protein: CASSSQWGESNYGYTF.

This clone was found a few times. The chain couples TRBV28 to TRBJ1-5; D unclear. The CDR3 covers 15 residues. The germline V and J ends were trimmed by 5 bases and 0 bases, with 11 bases remaining between them. The V gene's germline CDR1 is MDHEN and CDR2 SYDVKM. Written as DNA, the CDR3 is TGTGCCAGCAGTAAACAGCTCAATAGCAATCAGCCCCAGCATTTT. Protein sequence: CASSKQLNSNQPQHF.

The rearrangement links TRBV7-2 to TRBJ1-6; 7 positions agree with TRBD1. Germline loops: CDR1 SGHTA, CDR2 FQGNSA. This CDR3 has 14 amino acids. Unmatched junction bases numbered 2, after V lost 5 bases and J lost 4 bases. Here the CDR3 DNA reads TGTGCCAGCAGCCGGGACAGTTATAATTCACCCCTCCACTTT. Its translation: CASSRDSYNSPLHF.